This T cell receptor (beta chain) was profiled in a study of identical twins. This clonotype was observed a few times. Its cognate antigen is unknown. TCRdb called the 5' RACE reads again in MiXCR, with one record for every CDR3 protein. The top ten clones hold about 0.52% of a sample with 460,000 or so distinct CDR3 sequences, more than 13% of them seen once. CDR1 is SGDLS and CDR2 is YYNGEE in the germline V gene. The CDR3 runs to 16 residues. The junction had 9 bases not matched to a gene; V was cut back by 3 bases and J by 4 bases. Notes on the study in general: Cord blood beta clonotypes that were abundant carried fewer insertions, and memory repertoires showed no such trend. Conclusions were drawn cross-sectionally by statistical analysis, without following the same donors.

Healthy Caucasian donors formed the entire cohort. These data were also filed under a second study, of yellow fever vaccine responses in identical twins.

V usage is TRBV9 and J usage is TRBJ2-7; 11 bases match TRBD2. This receptor was taken from a young woman in good health. Material for sequencing was CD4+ T cells sorted from blood. The CDR3 sequence: CASSATGTSGSYEQYF. The CDR3 DNA is TGTGCCAGCAGCGCAACCGGGACTAGCGGTTCGTACGAGCAGTACTTC. The variable domain in full, with the rest retrieved from reference TRBV9 and TRBJ2-7, is DSGVTQTPKHLITATGQRVTLRCSPRSGDLSVYWYQQSLDQGLQFLIQYYNGEERAKGNILERFSAQQFPDLHSELNLSSLELGDSALYFCASSATGTSGSYEQYFGPGTRLTVT.